Included here is one T cell receptor beta chain sequence, with context. Its antigen is unidentified. Clones were read by immunoSEQ multiplex PCR, and TCRdb kept only the in-frame ones, dropping some. The data show around 64,000 clones, 75% to 90% seen once. These data originate in a study of OX40 agonist ivuxolimab in advanced cancers. Looking at the study overall: Of mixed ages from 23 to 79 and averaging roughly 66 years, the group was 65% to 85% male. Whole-study results and caveats: In CD8+ T cells, expanded clones were on average more numerous than in CD4+.

Germline V gene data show CDR1 as SGHRS and CDR2 as YFSETQ. The V and J ends lost 2 bases and 6 bases respectively, with 12 bases between them. This CDR3 region has 14 residues. The sequences come from CD4+ or CD8+ T cells sorted from blood, collected in a trial of the OX40 agonist ivuxolimab. The chain carries TRBV5-1 and TRBJ2-1; D may be TRBD1 (7 bases). The TCR comes from an adult with an advanced solid tumor such as melanoma, head and neck, liver or kidney cancer. The DNA of the CDR3 is TGCGCCAGCAGCTTCGGGCAGGGGGGCAATGAGCAGTTCTTC. Translated: CASSFGQGGNEQFF.